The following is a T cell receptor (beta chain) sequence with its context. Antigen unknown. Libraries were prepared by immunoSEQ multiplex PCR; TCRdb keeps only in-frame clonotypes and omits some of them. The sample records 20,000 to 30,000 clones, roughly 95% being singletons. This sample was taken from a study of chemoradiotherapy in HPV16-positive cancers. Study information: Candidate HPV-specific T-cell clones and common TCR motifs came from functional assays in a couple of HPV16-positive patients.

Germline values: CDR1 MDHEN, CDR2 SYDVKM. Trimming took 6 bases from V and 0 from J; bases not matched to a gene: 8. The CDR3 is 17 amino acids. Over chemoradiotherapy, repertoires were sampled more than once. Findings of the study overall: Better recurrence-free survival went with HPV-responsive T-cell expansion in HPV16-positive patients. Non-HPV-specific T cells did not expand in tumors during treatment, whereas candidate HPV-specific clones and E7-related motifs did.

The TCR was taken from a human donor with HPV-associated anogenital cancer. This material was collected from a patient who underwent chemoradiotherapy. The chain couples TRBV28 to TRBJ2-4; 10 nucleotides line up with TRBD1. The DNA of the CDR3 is TGTGCCAGCAGACCATTAGGACAGGGGGAAGCCAAAAACATTCAGTACTTC. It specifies CASRPLGQGEAKNIQYF.